These T cell receptor beta chains were read from a single sample in a study of shared clonotypes between healthy human individuals. Assay: immunoSEQ multiplex PCR; the TCRdb copy retains only in-frame clones and omits some. The sample records some 300,000 clones, roughly 70% being singletons. Sequencing was performed on memory CD4+ T cells sorted from blood. The source is a man between 25 and 39 years old in good health. CDR3s include the opening cysteine and the closing phenylalanine or tryptophan. The order of the fields is clone size, D gene, V gene, J gene, CDR3 protein, CDR3 DNA. D genes are given only for firm matches. The listing skips clone size in some rows; elsewhere it reads once, few, many or a size class.

>.|.|TRBV7-2|TRBJ2-7
CASSLGRPYEQYF
TGTGCCAGCAGCTTAGGCCGTCCCTACGAGCAGTACTTC
>few|.|TRBV7-2|TRBJ2-3
CASSAGTSRTDTQYF
TGTGCCAGCAGCGCAGGGACCTCCCGCACAGATACGCAGTATTTT
>.|.|TRBV18|TRBJ1-3
CASSPTKSDGNTIYF
TGTGCCAGCTCGCCCACCAAAAGTGACGGAAACACCATATATTTT
>.|.|TRBV18|TRBJ2-7
CASSSTALYEQYF
TGTGCCAGTTCCTCTACAGCTCTCTACGAGCAGTACTTC
>.|.|TRBV30|TRBJ2-4
CAWSGDRNIQYF
TGTGCCTGGAGTGGGGATCGGAACATTCAGTACTTC
>.|TRBD1|TRBV5-6|TRBJ2-3
CASSKGLRGRADTQYF
TGTGCCAGCAGCAAAGGGCTCAGGGGGCGGGCAGATACGCAGTATTTT
>.|TRBD2|TRBV7-2|TRBJ2-7
CASSFPTRGTSGAYEQYF
TGTGCCAGCAGCTTCCCGACGAGGGGGACTAGCGGGGCCTACGAGCAGTACTTC
>.|.|TRBV9|TRBJ2-6
CASSVGHRNSGANVLTF
TGTGCCAGCAGCGTAGGTCACCGGAACTCTGGGGCCAACGTCCTGACTTTC
>.|TRBD1|TRBV5-5|TRBJ2-5
CASRATGQALTQYF
TGTGCCAGCAGGGCTACAGGACAGGCGTTAACCCAGTACTTC
>.|.|TRBV6-1|TRBJ2-6
CASSEAVPVSGANVLTF
TGTGCCAGCAGTGAAGCCGTCCCAGTCTCTGGGGCCAACGTCCTGACTTTC
>.|.|TRBV2|TRBJ1-5
CASSRDTAGNQPQHF
TGTGCCAGCAGTAGGGACACCGCTGGCAATCAGCCCCAGCATTTT
>.|TRBD2|TRBV7-9|TRBJ2-1
CASSLALAGYNEQFF
TGTGCCAGCAGCTTGGCGCTAGCGGGCTACAATGAGCAGTTCTTC
>.|.|TRBV5-1|TRBJ2-6
CASSSGTLNSGANVLTF
TGCGCCAGCAGCTCCGGGACACTCAACTCCGGGGCCAACGTCCTGACTTTC
>.|.|TRBV27|TRBJ2-7
CASSFRDGSYEQYF
TGTGCCAGCAGTTTTCGGGACGGCAGCTACGAGCAGTACTTC
>few|.|TRBV7-2|TRBJ2-7
CASSFQGMGEQYF
TGTGCCAGCAGCTTTCAGGGAATGGGCGAGCAGTACTTC
>few|.|TRBV7-2|TRBJ1-2
CASSLGTSPRGYTF
TGTGCCAGCAGCTTAGGGACTTCCCCTCGCGGCTACACCTTC
>.|TRBD2|TRBV7-8|TRBJ2-3
CASSLDLAGSTDTQYF
TGTGCCAGCAGCTTAGATTTAGCGGGAAGCACAGATACGCAGTATTTT
>.|.|TRBV18|TRBJ1-1
CASSHKGQSNTEAFF
TGTGCCAGCTCCCACAAGGGGCAGTCGAACACTGAAGCTTTCTTT
>.|.|TRBV4-1|TRBJ2-5
CASSRTRVWETQYF
TGCGCCAGCAGTCGTACCCGAGTATGGGAGACCCAGTACTTC
>.|TRBD1|TRBV2|TRBJ1-4
CASSSSGTGVIF
TGTGCCAGCAGTTCGAGCGGGACAGGGGTAATTTTT
>.|.|TRBV7-7|TRBJ1-6
CASSLGTRTCRLKSSPLHF
TGTGCTAGCAGCTTAGGCACCCGAACATGTAGACTAAAGAGTTCACCCCTCCACTTT
>.|.|TRBV13|TRBJ1-2
CASSLEGREYGYTF
TGTGCCAGCAGCTTAGAGGGCAGGGAGTATGGCTACACCTTC
>.|.|TRBV7-2|TRBJ1-2
CASSLGPPPQGLIGYTF
TGTGCCAGCAGCTTAGGCCCCCCACCACAGGGATTGATTGGCTACACCTTC
>.|TRBD1|TRBV28|TRBJ1-2
CASSSGTGHYGYTF
TGTGCCAGCAGTTCGGGGACAGGGCACTATGGCTACACCTTC
>.|.|TRBV14|TRBJ2-5
CASSQDPVVRGTQYF
TGTGCCAGCAGCCAAGATCCGGTAGTAAGGGGGACCCAGTACTTC
>.|TRBD2|TRBV15|TRBJ2-1
CATSRERGLAVNNEQFF
TGTGCCACCAGCAGAGAGAGGGGACTAGCGGTAAACAATGAGCAGTTCTTC
>.|.|TRBV11-2|TRBJ2-1
CASSLEQIGAGRNEQFF
TGTGCCAGCAGCTTAGAGCAGATTGGGGCTGGAAGGAATGAGCAGTTCTTC
>.|.|TRBV2|TRBJ2-3
CASSPTVNPTDTQYF
TGTGCCAGCAGTCCAACTGTTAACCCCACAGATACGCAGTATTTT
>.|TRBD1|TRBV9|TRBJ2-2
CASSATTGDTGELFF
TGTGCCAGCAGCGCCACGACAGGGGACACCGGGGAGCTGTTTTTT
>.|TRBD1|TRBV5-1|TRBJ2-2
CASSHGQGANGELFF
TGCGCCAGCAGCCACGGGCAGGGGGCGAACGGGGAGCTGTTTTTT
>many|.|TRBV7-2|TRBJ2-5
CASSLVAAEETQYF
TGTGCCAGCAGCTTAGTAGCGGCCGAAGAGACCCAGTACTTC
>.|TRBD2|TRBV10-1|TRBJ2-5
CASSELSTSGQETQYF
TGCGCCAGCAGTGAGTTATCGACTAGCGGACAAGAGACCCAGTACTTC
>few|.|TRBV2|TRBJ2-2
CASSEGRGSGELFF
TGTGCCAGCAGTGAAGGAAGGGGGTCCGGGGAGCTGTTTTTT
>.|.|TRBV18|TRBJ2-1
CASSPYSGPANEQFF
TGTGCCAGCTCACCGTACTCGGGACCCGCCAATGAGCAGTTCTTC
>few|.|TRBV2|TRBJ1-4
CASHKEATNEKLFF
TGTGCCAGTCACAAGGAAGCAACTAATGAAAAACTGTTTTTT
>once|TRBD2|TRBV19|TRBJ2-1
CASSITGLAGAEQFF
TGTGCCAGTAGTATAACGGGGTTAGCGGGAGCAGAGCAGTTCTTC
>.|.|TRBV7-9|TRBJ2-7
CASSLPPGDQSSYEQYF
TGTGCCAGCAGCTTACCGCCGGGAGATCAGAGCTCCTACGAGCAGTACTTC
>.|.|TRBV25-1|TRBJ2-7
CASSDLYEQYF
TGTGCCAGCAGTGACCTCTACGAGCAGTACTTC